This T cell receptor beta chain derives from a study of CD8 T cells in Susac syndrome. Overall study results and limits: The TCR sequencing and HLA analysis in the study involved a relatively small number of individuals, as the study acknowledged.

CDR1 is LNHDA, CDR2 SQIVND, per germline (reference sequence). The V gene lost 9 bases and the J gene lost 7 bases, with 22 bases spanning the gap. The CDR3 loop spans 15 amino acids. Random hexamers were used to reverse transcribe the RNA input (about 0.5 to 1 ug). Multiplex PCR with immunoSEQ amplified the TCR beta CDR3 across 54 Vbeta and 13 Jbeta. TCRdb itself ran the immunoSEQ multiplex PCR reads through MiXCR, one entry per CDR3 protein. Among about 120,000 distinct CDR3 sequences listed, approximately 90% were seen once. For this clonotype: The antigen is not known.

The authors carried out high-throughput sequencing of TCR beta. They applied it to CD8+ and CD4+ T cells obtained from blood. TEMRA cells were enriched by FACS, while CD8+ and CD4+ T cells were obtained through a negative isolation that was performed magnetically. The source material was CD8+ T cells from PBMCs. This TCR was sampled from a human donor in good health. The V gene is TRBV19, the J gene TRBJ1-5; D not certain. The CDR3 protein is CASLESGKGNQPQHF. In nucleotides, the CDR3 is TGTGCCAGCCTTGAATCGGGTAAGGGTAACCAGCCCCAGCATTTT.